The 27 T cell receptor beta chains given below trace back to one sample, sequenced in a study of blood T cell repertoires in COVID-19. Data came from immunoSEQ multiplex PCR; TCRdb stores just in-frame clones and leaves some out. The sample gives fewer than 450,000 clones, 88% of which show up once; around 12% is in the top ten. Sequences were obtained from peripheral blood. The receptor set was obtained from a woman aged 45-65 years with COVID-19, enrolled during active disease.

This clone was seen only a few times. The rearrangement uses TRBV28 and TRBJ1-1; D is perhaps TRBD1 (5 bases). The CDR3 length is 15 residues. Trimming took 1 base from V and 1 from J, leaving 10 bases between them. Germline CDR1 MDHEN, CDR2 SYDVKM. The CDR3 DNA reads as TGTGCCAGCAGTTTATCCGGGGGATGGAACACTGAAGCTTTCTTT. This codes for CASSLSGGWNTEAFF. Complete variable domain (other parts from reference TRBV28 and TRBJ1-1): DVKVTQSSRYLVKRTGEKVFLECVQDMDHENMFWYRQDPGLGLRLIYFSYDVKMKEKGDIPEGYSVSREKKERFSLILESASTNQTSMYLCASSLSGGWNTEAFFGQGTRLTVV.

The chain couples TRBV5-1 to TRBJ1-3; D unresolved. Trimming removed 4 bases at V and 0 bases at J, with 8 bases between. Germline V lookup: CDR1 SGHRS, CDR2 YFSETQ. There are 14 residues in the CDR3. The CDR3 bases are TGCGCCAGCAGCCCAACAGTCTCTGGAAACACCATATATTTT. As protein: CASSPTVSGNTIYF.

Note on this clone: Other DNA sequences from this sample encode an identical CDR3 as well. This sequence joins TRBV9 and TRBJ2-5; D is possibly TRBD1 (6 bases). V was shortened by 0 bases and J by 1 base, with 7 bases between the two germline ends. This CDR3 has 14 amino acids. CDR1 and CDR2 from the germline V gene are SGDLS and YYNGEE. This CDR3 reads CASSVGTVQETQYF. The CDR3 coding sequence is TGTGCCAGCAGCGTAGGGACAGTCCAAGAGACCCAGTACTTC. Full variable domain (outside the CDR3, taken from reference TRBV9 and TRBJ2-5): DSGVTQTPKHLITATGQRVTLRCSPRSGDLSVYWYQQSLDQGLQFLIQYYNGEERAKGNILERFSAQQFPDLHSELNLSSLELGDSALYFCASSVGTVQETQYFGPGTRLLVL.

The chain recombines TRBV24-1 with TRBJ1-1, with D unclear. The germline V gene encodes CDR1 KGHDR and CDR2 SFDVKD. This CDR3 has 11 amino acids. V was pared by 10 bases and J by 5 bases, with 10 bases between. The CDR3, as DNA: TGTGCCACTCAGTACGGGACTGAAGCTTTCTTT. Its translation: CATQYGTEAFF.

This clone came up once. The V gene is TRBV5-5, the J gene TRBJ2-7; 8 bases are shared with TRBD2. J lost 0 bases, V lost 10 bases, and 12 bases had no gene match. Germline CDR1 SGHKS, CDR2 YYEKEE (reference sequence). CDR3 size: 15 residues. The CDR3 DNA follows: TGTGCCCGCCGGGCCCGGGGGGGATCCTCCTACGAGCAGTACTTC. Residues: CARRARGGSSYEQYF.

The sample holds one count of this clone. The chain combines TRBV2 with TRBJ2-7; D may be TRBD1 (6 bases). The CDR3 is 14 amino acids. Germline loops: CDR1 SNHLY, CDR2 FYNNEI. Trimming took off 4 bases at V and 3 bases at J, with 13 bases between the two ends. The CDR3 DNA reads TGTGCCAGCAGTGGGGGGCAGGGTCGCTACGAGCAGTACTTC. Protein product: CASSGGQGRYEQYF.

The rearrangement uses TRBV18 and TRBJ1-2; 7 positions agree with TRBD1. Germline trimming cut 3 bases from V and 6 bases from J; bases unmatched to any gene: 4. Germline V gene sequence: CDR1 KGHSH, CDR2 LQKENI. The CDR3 is 13 amino acids. CDR3 loop: CASSPGQEDGYTF. CDR3 DNA sequence: TGTGCCAGCTCACCCGGACAGGAGGATGGCTACACCTTC.

The chain uses TRBV27 and TRBJ2-2; D perhaps matches TRBD1 (5 bases). The germline gives CDR1 MNHEY, CDR2 SMNVEV (reference sequence). Trimming left V 2 bases short and J 5 bases short, with 12 bases between. This CDR3 has 15 residues. The CDR3 DNA reads as TGTGCCAGCAGTTTAGCAGGGCAGGGAACCGGGGAGCTGTTTTTT. Its protein is CASSLAGQGTGELFF.

J is TRBJ1-4 and V is TRBV30; a weak D match, TRBD1 (6 bases). V was cut by 6 bases and J by 4 bases, with 18 bases left in between. The germline V gene encodes CDR1 GTSNPN and CDR2 SVGIG (reference sequence). This CDR3 is 15 amino acids long. The CDR3 DNA reads TGTGCCTGCACAGGGTCTTTAGTTAGTAATGAAAAACTGTTTTTT. Its translation: CACTGSLVSNEKLFF.

This clone occurred once. This chain links TRBV6-5 with TRBJ1-6; 9 nucleotides agree with TRBD1. The CDR3 totals 15 residues. The germline gives CDR1 MNHEY, CDR2 SVGAGI. V gave up 2 bases and J gave up 7 bases; unmatched junction bases: 3. This chain's CDR3 is CASSYLTGGNSPLHF. In DNA form, the CDR3 reads TGTGCCAGCAGTTACCTGACAGGGGGGAATTCACCCCTCCACTTT.

The chain combines TRBV12-3 or TRBV12-4 with TRBJ1-1, with a tentative D call TRBD1 (6 bases). The CDR3 contains 13 residues. Trimming removed 6 bases from V and 6 bases from J, with 14 bases in between. The CDR3 sequence: CASSRTEKSEAFF. The CDR3 bases are TGTGCCAGCAGCCGGACAGAGAAATCTGAAGCTTTCTTT.

The rearrangement links TRBV3-1 (or the pseudogene TRBV3-2) to TRBJ1-2; 8 bases map to TRBD1. The CDR3 contains 16 residues. Germline-derived CDR1 and CDR2 are LGHDT and YNNKEL (reference sequence). V shed 3 bases and J 0 bases; nucleotides not matched to a gene: 6. The CDR3, as DNA: TGTGCCAGCAGCCAGGACAGGGCCATTCCTAACTATGGCTACACCTTC. Protein product: CASSQDRAIPNYGYTF.

This chain connects TRBV27 to TRBJ1-2; the match to TRBD1 covers 7 bases. CDR1 is MNHEY and CDR2 is SMNVEV in the germline V gene (reference sequence). This CDR3 comprises 14 residues. J lost 8 bases, V lost 0 bases, and 6 bases had no gene match. The CDR3 DNA is TGTGCCAGCAGTTTATCCGATCGACAGGGCGGCTACACCTTC. Translating it yields CASSLSDRQGGYTF.

This clone appeared once. The rearrangement uses TRBV5-5 and TRBJ2-3; unclear D gene. The CDR3 extends over 17 amino acids. Trimming took 4 bases from V and 2 from J, leaving 20 bases between them. The germline CDR1 and CDR2 sequences are SGHKS and YYEKEE (reference sequence). CDR3 residues: CASSALPTAMDTDTQYF. CDR3 nucleotide sequence: TGTGCCAGCAGCGCCCTACCTACAGCAATGGACACAGATACGCAGTATTTT.

The J gene is TRBJ1-1, the V gene TRBV19; maybe TRBD1 (5 bases). CDR3 length: 14 amino acids. The V end was cut by 7 bases, the J end by 6 bases, with 18 bases between. Per germline, CDR1 LNHDA and CDR2 SQIVND (reference sequence). The CDR3 DNA follows: TGTGCCAGTAATGTGGGGGGATTAGACCCTGAAGCTTTCTTT. Protein product: CASNVGGLDPEAFF.

This clone was seen only a few times. CDR3 coding DNA: TGTGCCAGCAGCTTTCGCGGGGGCCGTAGCTCCTACGAGCAGTACTTC. This codes for CASSFRGGRSSYEQYF. This chain connects TRBV7-2 to TRBJ2-7, with TRBD2 as a possible D gene (7 bases). V lost 3 bases, J lost 0 bases, and 15 bases lay in between. CDR3 length: 16 residues. CDR1 SGHTA and CDR2 FQGNSA come from the germline V gene.

A few counts support this clone. The gene calls are TRBV13 and TRBJ1-4; D possibly corresponds to TRBD1 (5 bases). CDR1 PRHDT and CDR2 FYEKMQ come from the germline V gene (reference sequence). CDR3 length: 14 residues. With 5 bases removed from V and 8 bases from J, the gap between germline ends came to 15 bases. CDR3 nucleotides: TGTGCCAGCAGCATCGGAGGGGAGGAGGAAAAACTGTTTTTT. Translating it yields CASSIGGEEEKLFF.

The rearrangement links TRBV5-1 to TRBJ1-2; 7 nucleotides line up with TRBD1. CDR3 length: 15 amino acids. Germline-derived CDR1 and CDR2 are SGHRS and YFSETQ. V trimming: 4 bases; J trimming: 8 bases; junction bases outside the gene matches: 14. Here the CDR3 DNA reads TGCGCCAGCAGCCAGGAAGAGGGGGCTCTGGTCGGCTACACCTTC. It specifies CASSQEEGALVGYTF.

This clone was observed a single time. This sequence joins TRBV11-2 and TRBJ2-7; D gene ambiguous. CDR1 is SGHAT and CDR2 is FQNNGV in the germline V gene. V was pared by 0 bases and J by 3 bases, with 6 bases between. CDR3 length: 13 residues. The CDR3 nucleotides read TGTGCCAGCAGCTTAGATCTCGGCTACGAGCAGTACTTC. Its protein product is CASSLDLGYEQYF.

The rearrangement uses TRBV7-2 and TRBJ2-1, with 8 bases fitting TRBD1. This CDR3 spans 15 amino acids. Losses at the gene ends were 4 bases for V and 9 bases for J; bases not matched to a gene: 11. The V gene's germline CDR1 is SGHTA and CDR2 FQGNSA. The CDR3 region has the DNA TGTGCCAGCAGCTCCCGTGGACAGGGAGTCTTTGAGCAGTTCTTC. Translating gives CASSSRGQGVFEQFF.

V gene TRBV27 combines with J gene TRBJ1-3, with D uncertain. Trimming left V 1 base short and J 4 bases short, with 5 bases between. Germline-derived CDR1 and CDR2 are MNHEY and SMNVEV (reference sequence). This CDR3 contains 13 residues. As DNA, the CDR3 is TGTGCCAGCAGTTTATTCCTGGGAAACACCATATATTTT. Residues: CASSLFLGNTIYF.

V is TRBV5-6 and J is TRBJ1-2; TRBD1 matches 9 bases. The length of the CDR3 is 14 residues. J gave up 2 bases and V 5 bases, and 4 bases lay outside the gene matches. From germline, CDR1 is SGHDT and CDR2 YYEEEE. The CDR3 reads CASRRQGGNYGYTF. The CDR3 region has the DNA TGTGCCAGCAGGAGACAGGGGGGCAACTATGGCTACACCTTC.

The chain is built from TRBV2 and TRBJ1-2; 9 bases match TRBD1. The V segment lost 0 bases and the J segment 8 bases; nucleotides outside the gene matches: 16. The germline V gene encodes CDR1 SNHLY and CDR2 FYNNEI. CDR3 length: 18 amino acids. CDR3 in DNA: TGTGCCAGCAGTGAAGCGCGAGTACAGGGGGCCTTCTCGGGCGGCTACACCTTC. Translation: CASSEARVQGAFSGGYTF. The full variable domain, its missing parts supplied by reference TRBV2 and TRBJ1-2, is EPEVTQTPSHQVTQMGQEVILRCVPISNHLYFYWYRQILGQKVEFLVSFYNNEISEKSEIFDDQFSVERPDGSNFTLKIRSTKLEDSAMYFCASSEARVQGAFSGGYTFGSGTRLTVV.

This clone has just a few counts. V and J are TRBV7-9 and TRBJ1-1; D is possibly TRBD1 (5 bases). CDR1 SEHNR and CDR2 FQNEAQ come from the germline V gene (reference sequence). There are 13 residues in the CDR3. The germline V and J ends were trimmed by 6 bases and 4 bases, with 12 bases remaining between them. The CDR3 sequence is CASSPSGVTEAFF. As DNA, the CDR3 is TGTGCCAGCAGTCCCTCGGGGGTCACTGAAGCTTTCTTT.

The genes are TRBV5-5 and TRBJ2-3, with TRBD1 identical over 11 bases. CDR1 is SGHKS and CDR2 is YYEKEE in the germline V gene (reference sequence). V lost 3 bases, J lost 4 bases, and 1 base stayed unmatched. This CDR3 is 14 amino acids long. The CDR3 DNA is TGTGCCAGCAGCTCGGGACAGGGGGCAGATACGCAGTATTTT. Translating gives CASSSGQGADTQYF.

The rearrangement uses TRBV5-4 and TRBJ1-2; D is perhaps TRBD1 (6 bases). Germline V gives CDR1 SGHNT, CDR2 YYREEE (reference sequence). Trimming removed 0 bases from V and 4 bases from J, with 10 bases in between. This CDR3 is built from 14 residues. The CDR3 DNA reads as TGTGCCAGCAGCTTGGAGGGGGGGGTCTATGGCTACACCTTC. Residues: CASSLEGGVYGYTF.

The V and J genes are TRBV24-1 and TRBJ1-1; possible D gene TRBD1, 5 bases. Germline CDR1 and CDR2: KGHDR and SFDVKD. This CDR3 contains 15 residues. The ends were cut back, 4 bases at V and 4 bases at J, with 15 bases in the middle. CDR3 DNA: TGTGCCACCAGTGACCCCGGGGGGGATGGCACTGAAGCTTTCTTT. Its protein is CATSDPGGDGTEAFF.